The 11 T cell receptor beta chains presented below share a single source sample, sequenced in a study of blood T cell repertoires in COVID-19. Some clones are missing from TCRdb's copy, which holds only in-frame ones; the method was immunoSEQ multiplex PCR. The table records about 160,000 clones, 82% of them present only once. The specimen was peripheral blood. The source is a human donor with acute or convalescent COVID-19. The donor label of this sample is uncertain.

The chain combines TRBV6-5 with TRBJ1-1; the match to TRBD1 covers 8 bases. The length of the CDR3 is 14 residues. V was pared by 7 bases and J by 0 bases, with 4 bases of the junction left unmatched. In germline, CDR1 is MNHEY, CDR2 SVGAGI. The CDR3 DNA is TGTGCCAGCAACTGGGACAGGCTGAACACTGAAGCTTTCTTT. Translating gives CASNWDRLNTEAFF.

V usage is TRBV6-5 and J usage is TRBJ1-1; the match to TRBD1 covers 9 bases. V gave up 6 bases and J gave up 3 bases; unmatched junction bases: 2. This CDR3 has 13 amino acids. Germline V gene data show CDR1 as MNHEY and CDR2 as SVGAGI. CDR3 nucleotide sequence: TGTGCCAGCAGACGGGACAGGGACACTGAAGCTTTCTTT. This codes for CASRRDRDTEAFF.

V and J are TRBV15 and TRBJ1-2; D is uncertain. CDR3 length: 16 residues. Germline CDR1 reads LNHNV; CDR2 reads YYDKDF (reference sequence). The V end lost 0 bases, the J end lost 0 bases, and 11 bases lay between the germline ends. The CDR3 DNA reads as TGTGCCACCAGCAGAGAGGGAGCGGTAGCTAACTATGGCTACACCTTC. Amino acid sequence: CATSREGAVANYGYTF.

This clone was seen a single time. J is TRBJ2-3 and V is TRBV10-3; D possibly corresponds to TRBD2 (6 bases). CDR1 is ENHRY and CDR2 is SYGVKD in the germline V gene. V dropped 11 bases and J dropped 0 bases, with 12 bases sitting between them. This CDR3 comprises 13 residues. CDR3: CAGRGGSTDTQYF. In DNA form, the CDR3 reads TGTGCCGGGCGGGGCGGTAGCACAGATACGCAGTATTTT.

The rearrangement links TRBV19 to TRBJ1-1, with D unclear. This CDR3 region has 11 residues. In germline, CDR1 is LNHDA, CDR2 SQIVND (reference sequence). V lost 7 bases, J lost 5 bases, and 8 bases lay in between. CDR3 sequence: CASTWRTEAFF. For the CDR3, the DNA is TGTGCCAGTACCTGGCGGACTGAAGCTTTCTTT.

This chain uses TRBV2 with TRBJ1-4; D is unresolved. The CDR3 contains 16 residues. Germline CDR1 and CDR2: SNHLY and FYNNEI. Trimming shortened V by 5 bases and J by 8 bases, and 21 bases separated the two germline ends. The CDR3 protein is CASSPPVGVNAEKLFF. The CDR3 DNA sequence: TGTGCCAGCAGTCCCCCGGTCGGGGTGAACGCCGAAAAACTGTTTTTT.

This chain joins TRBV3-1 (or the pseudogene TRBV3-2) and TRBJ1-3; perhaps TRBD1 as D (5 bases). The V and J ends lost 4 bases and 0 bases respectively, with 22 bases between them. The CDR3 contains 19 residues. Germline CDR1 LGHDT, CDR2 YNNKEL (reference sequence). The CDR3 region has the DNA TGTGCCAGCAGCCTACGCCGACAGATTCACAGACTCTCTGGAAACACCATATATTTT. Its translation: CASSLRRQIHRLSGNTIYF.

This chain's CDR3 is CASSQSGGNQPQHF. CDR3 nucleotide sequence: TGCGCCAGCAGCCAAAGCGGGGGGAATCAGCCCCAGCATTTT. The V and J genes are TRBV4-1 and TRBJ1-5, with D possibly matching TRBD1 (5 bases). This CDR3 region has 14 residues. Germline loops: CDR1 MGHRA, CDR2 YSYEKL. V was trimmed by 2 bases and J by 4 bases, leaving 9 bases between them.

This chain joins TRBV5-1 and TRBJ1-2, with 12 bases lining up with TRBD1. Germline lookup yields CDR1 SGHRS and CDR2 YFSETQ. Trimming at V came to 4 bases and at J to 2 bases, leaving 3 bases not matched to a gene. The CDR3 has 15 amino acids. The CDR3 protein is CASSGTGGENYGYTF. CDR3 bases: TGCGCCAGCAGCGGGACAGGGGGCGAGAACTATGGCTACACCTTC. The whole variable domain, filled in from reference TRBV5-1 and TRBJ1-2, reads KAGVTQTPRYLIKTRGQQVTLSCSPISGHRSVSWYQQTPGQGLQFLFEYFSETQRNKGNFPGRFSGRQFSNSRSEMNVSTLELGDSALYLCASSGTGGENYGYTFGSGTRLTVV.

The chain carries TRBV5-1 and TRBJ1-1, with 8 positions matching TRBD1. The CDR3 length is 15 residues. Per the germline V gene, CDR1 is SGHRS and CDR2 is YFSETQ. The J segment lost 1 base and the V segment lost 4 bases, leaving 6 bases of the junction unmatched. The CDR3 sequence is CASSGQGLSNTEAFF. The DNA of the CDR3 is TGCGCCAGCAGCGGACAGGGCTTATCGAACACTGAAGCTTTCTTT.

The chain couples TRBV5-1 to TRBJ1-1, with 11 positions matching TRBD1. Germline values: CDR1 SGHRS, CDR2 YFSETQ. The V segment lost 4 bases and the J segment 7 bases; nucleotides outside the gene matches: 6. The CDR3 consists of 14 residues. CDR3: CASSPDRGLDEAFF. In DNA, the CDR3 is TGCGCCAGCAGCCCGGACAGGGGGCTTGATGAAGCTTTCTTT.